The 22 T cell receptor beta chains below all came from one sample that was sequenced in a study of blood T cell repertoires in COVID-19. Clones were read by immunoSEQ multiplex PCR, and TCRdb kept only the in-frame ones, dropping some. The table includes 70,000 or so clones, around 89% detected once. The sample consisted of peripheral blood. These TCRs come from a human donor in a cohort sampled during active COVID-19.

The chain recombines TRBV5-1 with TRBJ2-7; 13 bases are a match to TRBD2. V shed 4 bases, J shed 7 bases, and the junction held 8 bases outside the gene matches. CDR3 length: 15 residues. Germline values: CDR1 SGHRS, CDR2 YFSETQ. CDR3 nucleotide sequence: TGCGCCAGCAGCATCGGACTAGCGGGAGCTAGTGAGCAGTACTTC. This gives the protein CASSIGLAGASEQYF.

This clone was counted once. The V and J genes are TRBV20-1 and TRBJ2-5; D ambiguous. The CDR3 consists of 11 residues. CDR1 and CDR2 (germline): DFQATT, SNEGSKA (reference sequence). The V gene lost 5 bases and the J gene lost 0 bases, with 4 bases spanning the gap. The CDR3 DNA follows: TGCAGTGCTGAGTACCAAGAGACCCAGTACTTC. It yields the protein CSAEYQETQYF.

For the CDR3, the DNA is TGTGCCAGCAGTGAACAATGGACAGCAGATACGCAGTATTTT. It encodes CASSEQWTADTQYF. The J gene is TRBJ2-3, the V gene TRBV6-4; weak D call: TRBD1 (6 bases). The germline V gene has CDR1 MRHNA and CDR2 SNTAGT. Trimming took off 3 bases at V and 4 bases at J, with 11 bases between the two ends. The CDR3 runs to 14 residues.

The V gene is TRBV9, the J gene TRBJ2-7; D remains ambiguous. Germline values: CDR1 SGDLS, CDR2 YYNGEE. This CDR3 has 14 residues. V lost 0 bases and J 2 bases, leaving 9 bases between the germline ends. The CDR3 bases are TGTGCCAGCAGCGTAGACGAGCGAGCCTACGAGCAGTACTTC. Translation: CASSVDERAYEQYF.

The chain is built from TRBV5-1 and TRBJ1-1; no firm D call. The V end was cut by 4 bases, the J end by 0 bases, with 7 bases between. CDR1 and CDR2 from the germline V gene are SGHRS and YFSETQ. The CDR3 loop spans 13 amino acids. The CDR3 bases are TGCGCCAGCAGCCTACAGATGAACACTGAAGCTTTCTTT. It is translated as CASSLQMNTEAFF.

This chain connects TRBV2 to TRBJ2-7, with 9 bases matching TRBD1. The germline V gene has CDR1 SNHLY and CDR2 FYNNEI. The CDR3 extends over 14 amino acids. The trim removed 6 bases at V and 5 bases at J, leaving 8 bases unmatched. The CDR3 DNA reads as TGTGCCAGCAGCCGGCCGGGACAGGGCCACGAGCAGTACGTC. This sequence encodes CASSRPGQGHEQYV.

CDR3 residues: CSVEAGRETQYF. The CDR3 nucleotides are TGCAGCGTTGAGGCAGGGAGGGAGACCCAGTACTTC. This chain links TRBV29-1 with TRBJ2-5, with D possibly being TRBD2 (6 bases). CDR1 is SQVTM, CDR2 ANQGSEA, per germline. Deletions cut 3 bases from V and 5 bases from J, with 10 bases between. The CDR3 is made up of 12 amino acids. Variable domain in full (rest from reference TRBV29-1 and TRBJ2-5): SAVISQKPSRDICQRGTSLTIQCQVDSQVTMMFWYRQQPGQSLTLIATANQGSEATYESGFVIDKFPISRPNLTFSTLTVSNMSPEDSSIYLCSVEAGRETQYFGPGTRLLVL.

This chain joins TRBV7-9 and TRBJ2-2; TRBD1 is a possible D gene (5 bases). Trimming took 0 bases from V and 4 from J, leaving 9 bases between them. There are 15 residues in the CDR3. The V gene's germline CDR1 is SEHNR and CDR2 FQNEAQ (reference sequence). The CDR3 spells CASSLAGAITGELFF. Written as DNA, the CDR3 is TGTGCCAGCAGCTTAGCAGGGGCCATCACCGGGGAGCTGTTTTTT.

This chain links TRBV29-1 with TRBJ2-5, with D tentatively TRBD2 (5 bases). This CDR3 has 12 amino acids. Germline CDR1 SQVTM, CDR2 ANQGSEA. Trimming removed 4 bases from V and 2 bases from J, with 8 bases in between. CDR3 region: CSVVPGQETQYF. Here the CDR3 DNA reads TGCAGCGTTGTTCCGGGGCAAGAGACCCAGTACTTC.

The V gene is TRBV7-2, the J gene TRBJ2-3; 7 nucleotides match TRBD1. The CDR3 has 15 amino acids. V lost 5 bases to trimming and J lost 3 bases; unmatched junction nucleotides: 8. Germline V lookup: CDR1 SGHTA, CDR2 FQGNSA. CDR3 nucleotides: TGTGCCAGCAGCCCTAGACAGGGCGGGACAGATACGCAGTATTTT. Translation: CASSPRQGGTDTQYF.

This chain uses TRBV6-5 with TRBJ1-1; a possible D gene is TRBD1 (5 bases). V shed 7 bases and J shed 1 base, with 10 bases lying between them. Germline-derived CDR1 and CDR2 are MNHEY and SVGAGI. The CDR3 totals 13 residues. The DNA of the CDR3 is TGTGCCAGCACATCGACAGAGAACACTGAAGCTTTCTTT. This translates into CASTSTENTEAFF.

The CDR3 reads CASSLAWDLLSTDTQYF. In DNA, the CDR3 is TGTGCCAGCAGCTTAGCGTGGGACTTACTCTCCACAGATACGCAGTATTTT. The chain combines TRBV7-9 with TRBJ2-3; a possible D gene is TRBD2 (6 bases). This CDR3 is 17 amino acids long. V was trimmed by 0 bases and J by 2 bases, leaving 15 bases between them. Germline CDR1 and CDR2: SEHNR and FQNEAQ (reference sequence).

The chain couples TRBV30 to TRBJ2-7; D is perhaps TRBD2 (7 bases). CDR1 and CDR2 from the germline V gene are GTSNPN and SVGIG (reference sequence). The V gene lost 0 bases and the J gene lost 5 bases, with 11 bases spanning the gap. This CDR3 is 13 amino acids long. CDR3 sequence reads: CAWSVRGADEQYV. In DNA form, the CDR3 reads TGTGCCTGGAGTGTCCGGGGGGCCGACGAGCAGTACGTC.

This clone was seen more than once but under ten times. This chain links TRBV19 with TRBJ2-7; no reliable D call. CDR1 is LNHDA, CDR2 SQIVND, per germline (reference sequence). The CDR3 length is 15 residues. V lost 3 bases and J 0 bases, leaving 12 bases between the germline ends. The CDR3 DNA reads TGTGCCAGTAGTATTTTCGTGCTACCCTCCTACGAGCAGTACTTC. Protein: CASSIFVLPSYEQYF.

The chain combines TRBV28 with TRBJ2-7, with 7 bases identical to TRBD2. Germline lookup yields CDR1 MDHEN and CDR2 SYDVKM. Trimming at V came to 5 bases and at J to 2 bases, leaving 9 bases not matched to a gene. CDR3 length: 15 amino acids. CDR3 amino acids: CASSPQRGGPYEQYF. The CDR3 DNA is TGTGCCAGCAGTCCCCAGCGGGGAGGGCCCTACGAGCAGTACTTC.

The rearrangement joins TRBV5-1 to TRBJ2-1, with a possible D match to TRBD1 (6 bases). With 4 bases removed from V and 0 bases from J, the gap between germline ends came to 14 bases. From germline, CDR1 is SGHRS and CDR2 YFSETQ. The CDR3 is made up of 16 amino acids. In DNA form, the CDR3 reads TGCGCCAGCAGCGAACAGGGAAGGAGCTCCTACAATGAGCAGTTCTTC. It translates to CASSEQGRSSYNEQFF.

J is TRBJ2-4 and V is TRBV15, with TRBD2 identical over 7 bases. In germline, CDR1 is LNHNV, CDR2 YYDKDF (reference sequence). The CDR3 contains 17 residues. V lost 1 base and J lost 1; bases outside the gene matches: 7. CDR3 sequence: CATSRGLAVMAKNIQYF. The CDR3 nucleotides are TGTGCCACCAGCAGAGGGCTAGCGGTGATGGCCAAAAACATTCAGTACTTC.

The rearrangement links TRBV11-3 to TRBJ2-5, with TRBD1 matching over 9 bases. V lost 4 bases and J lost 3; bases outside the gene matches: 9. The CDR3 covers 16 residues. CDR1 is SGHNT and CDR2 is YENEEA in the germline V gene. In nucleotides, the CDR3 is TGTGCCAGCAGCTCTGGGGGGACAGGGAGAGAAGAGACCCAGTACTTC. Amino acids: CASSSGGTGREETQYF.

The gene calls are TRBV27 and TRBJ2-3; D might be TRBD1 (7 bases). This CDR3 region has 12 residues. Germline loops: CDR1 MNHEY, CDR2 SMNVEV (reference sequence). V was shortened by 3 bases and J by 8 bases, with 9 bases between the two germline ends. CDR3 amino acids: CASSFQGGTQYF. CDR3 bases: TGTGCCAGCAGTTTCCAGGGGGGTACGCAGTATTTT.

V and J are TRBV7-3 and TRBJ2-3; perhaps TRBD1 as D (6 bases). Germline V CDR1 and CDR2: SGHTA, FQGTGA. Trimming pared 2 bases from V and 1 base from J, leaving 13 bases between. This CDR3 has 16 residues. CDR3 bases: TGTGCCAGCAGCTTATATGGGGGCGCCCGCACAGATACGCAGTATTTT. Translation gives CASSLYGGARTDTQYF.

The CDR3 DNA follows: TGTGCCAGCAGCCCTAGCGGGAGGGACTACGAGCAGTACTTC. This sequence encodes CASSPSGRDYEQYF. The rearrangement uses TRBV7-2 and TRBJ2-7; 12 positions agree with TRBD2. Losses at the gene ends were 5 bases for V and 3 bases for J; bases not matched to a gene: 2. The germline CDR1 and CDR2 sequences are SGHTA and FQGNSA. CDR3 size: 14 residues.

This sequence joins TRBV6-5 and TRBJ2-7; 9 bases agree with TRBD1. Losses at the gene ends were 6 bases for V and 2 bases for J; bases not matched to a gene: 5. CDR3 length equals 14 residues. Germline CDR1 MNHEY, CDR2 SVGAGI. The CDR3 coding sequence is TGTGCCAGCAGGAACAGGGGGCTAACCTACGAGCAGTACTTC. Amino acid sequence: CASRNRGLTYEQYF.